The TCR beta chain described here comes from a study of Graves' ophthalmopathy and Graves' hyperthyroidism. The diagnostic workup employed clinical symptoms, serum thyroxine, TRAb, thyroid ultrasound and orbital computed tomography. As to this clonotype: This sequence may be a read error, since a much larger clone differs from it by one base.

Scientists amplified the TCR beta CDR3 regions from RNA transcripts. First-round RT-PCR used HTBI primers; second-round multiplex PCR followed. In TCRdb, the multiplex PCR reads were re-called with MiXCR into one record per CDR3 protein. The sample holds over 650,000 distinct CDR3 sequences, about two fifths seen once. Germline assignment: CDR1 PRHDT and CDR2 FYEKMQ (reference sequence). The CDR3 spans 15 residues. The chain recombines TRBV13 with TRBJ2-7; 7 bases are shared with TRBD1. This TCR came from an adult man with Graves' ophthalmopathy. Sequencing was performed on peripheral blood. The CDR3: CASSLGLGQAHEQCF. The CDR3 DNA reads TGTGCCAGCAGCTTAGGCCTAGGACAGGCCCACGAGCAGTGCTTC.